The present entry profiles one T cell receptor (beta chain) with its context. Its antigen is not yet known. Base qualities are not recorded, but no much larger clone differs from it by a single base. The library was produced with 5' RACE. For sequencing, an Illumina HiSeq 2500 was employed. A second PCR of about 6 to 11 cycles was performed with a sample-barcoded 5' primer and a J-beta primer mix. A unique molecular identifier was introduced onto each TCR beta cDNA molecule by a template-switch 5' adaptor carrying 12 random nucleotides. Each sample yielded at least 2.5 million CDR3-containing paired-end reads. All of the RNA was converted into first-strand cDNA using the Mint cDNA synthesis kit, with a TRBC-specific oligonucleotide serving as the primer. Following uracil-DNA glycosylase treatment, a first 18-cycle PCR with universal primers M1SS and BC2_uni_R was performed on all cDNA. In the original analysis: For normalization, 1 million high-quality reads were randomly selected from each sample, with every read carrying a distinct molecular identifier. Reads with shared molecular identifiers were discarded instead of being binned into consensus sequences. MiTCR, run with a Q25 quality threshold and the strictest error-elimination algorithm, handled CDR3 identification, clonotype clustering and error correction. Lower-bound total TCR beta diversity was estimated with a nonparametric unseen species model using Euler transformation. The raw public reads went through TCRdb reprocessing: fastp at Q25, MiXCR clone calling, in-frame beta chains kept. Rows with a matching CDR3 protein are joined into one entry that keeps the most common DNA and genes. TCRdb, rather than the study authors, made the V and J calls. The sample table shows 550,000 to 800,000 distinct CDR3 sequences, and more than 20% are seen once. About 3.6% of the sample comes from the top ten.

This sample was included in a study of blood T cells in healthy people across ages (dated by TCRdb to about 2015). The study in broad terms: In model experiments, roughly one uniquely barcoded TCR beta cDNA molecule per two T cells was captured by template switching. To track age-related changes in TCR beta repertoire diversity, the study relied on deep sequencing normalized with unique cDNA molecular identifiers. Four age groups were formed from the donors: young (average about 17 years), middle-aged (approximately 40), aged (approximately 60) and long-lived (more than 75). Donors of different ages were randomly distributed across sequencing lanes to avoid experimental bias. Using the same blood draw, the study looked at two additional independent replicas of 1 million unique cDNA reads for two donors, one aged 18 to 29 and the other aged 80 or older.

What the work shows at the level of the full study, not this receptor alone: Donor CMV infection status was unknown, potentially confounding age-related changes in expanded clonotypes. Estimates of total diversity based on one million sequenced T cells were considered lower bounds and underestimates. There was a strong correlation between observed TCR beta diversity and the percentage of naive T cells measured by flow cytometry. As age increased, observed TCR beta diversity per million T cells dropped in a roughly linear way, and a significant reduction was already evident by age 40. Bulk unsorted PBMC profiling prevented conclusive comparison of naive and antigen-experienced compartments. Compared with the aged group, the long-lived group had more naive CD4+ T cells, fewer expanded clones and increased TCR diversity, suggesting age selection.

The CDR3 holds 16 amino acids from the cysteine to the phenylalanine. Here the CDR3 DNA is all that survives: 48 bases in frame from base 1. V gives up 2 bases and J gives up 0 bases, and the segment between their germline ends measures 10 bases. According to the germline V gene, CDR1 reads MNHNS and CDR2 reads SASEGT. Systemically healthy Caucasian individuals from Russia, some 40 in total and aged roughly 6 to 95 years, were included as donors. Each donor gave about 9.7 milliliters of peripheral blood, drawn into EDTA-treated Vacutainer tubes. Ficoll-Paque density-gradient centrifugation was used to isolate PBMCs, with at least 7 million per sample. Trizol reagent was used to extract total RNA from PBMCs, with at least 5.5 micrograms per sample. The percentages of naive CD45RAhigh/CD27high T cells were determined by flow cytometry on a PBMC aliquot from every donor.

The material sequenced was blood. The origin of this receptor is a man between 65 and 85 years old in good health. The V and J segments used are TRBV6-1 and TRBJ1-4, with a weak D call of TRBD1 (6 bases match). The CDR3 protein: CASSEKDRATNEKLFF. The nucleotide sequence is given as TGTGCCAGCAGTGAAAAGGACAGAGCAACTAATGAAAAACTGTTTTTT.